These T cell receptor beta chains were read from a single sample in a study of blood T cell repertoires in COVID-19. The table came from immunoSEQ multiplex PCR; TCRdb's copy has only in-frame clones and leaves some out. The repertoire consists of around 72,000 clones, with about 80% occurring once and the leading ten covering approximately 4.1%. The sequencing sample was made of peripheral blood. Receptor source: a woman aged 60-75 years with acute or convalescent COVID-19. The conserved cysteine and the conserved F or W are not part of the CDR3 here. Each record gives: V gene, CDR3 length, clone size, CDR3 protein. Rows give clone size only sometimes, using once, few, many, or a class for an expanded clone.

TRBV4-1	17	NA	ASSQEEGQRFGSNYGYT
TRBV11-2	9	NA	ASSLAIEAF
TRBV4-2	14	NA	ASSQSTGTGSYGYT
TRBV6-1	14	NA	ASSEPRTGIGNTIY
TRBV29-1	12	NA	SVDSGDEIYGYT
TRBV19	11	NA	ATRGRGNQPQH
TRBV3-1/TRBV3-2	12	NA	ASSQGDRATEAF
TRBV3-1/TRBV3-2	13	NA	ASSPGVGPSYEQY
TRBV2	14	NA	ASSEATDRTNSPLH
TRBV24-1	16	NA	ATSETPGLAGVTDTQY
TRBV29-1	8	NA	SFKGVEQF
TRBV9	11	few	ASSAEDTGELF
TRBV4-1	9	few	ASQGVTEAF
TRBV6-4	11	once	ASSKESTDTQY
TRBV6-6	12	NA	ASSYGGQNSPLH
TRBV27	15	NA	ASSLSRGMMSSYEQY
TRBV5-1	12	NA	ASSTGEGGTEAF
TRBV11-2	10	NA	ASSLVNDGHT
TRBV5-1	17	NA	ASSLGLAGAPSSYNEQF
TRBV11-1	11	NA	ASSLAGWSPLH
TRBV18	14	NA	ASSPPAGGLDNEQF
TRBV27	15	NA	ASRESGGVVRTDTQY
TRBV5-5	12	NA	ASSWGQGKEPQH
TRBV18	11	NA	ASSPGPNQPQH
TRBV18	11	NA	ASSNGPITEAF
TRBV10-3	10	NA	AISAGSYEQY
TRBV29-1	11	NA	SVDLGGGTEAF
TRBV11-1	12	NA	ASSPTSYTDTQY
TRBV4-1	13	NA	ASSQEGQGVGEAF
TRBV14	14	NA	ASSPPGTISYNEQF
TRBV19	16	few	ASSIDVAALTGKAEAF
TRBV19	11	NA	ASRAFGGDTQY
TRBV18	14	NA	ASSPPTSGGTDTQY
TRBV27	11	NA	ASKARGSTEAF
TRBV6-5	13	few	ASSYSQGSNSPLH
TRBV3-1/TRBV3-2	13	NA	ASSPSGGAVDTQY